This T cell receptor beta chain came from a study of blood T cells in healthy people across ages. Study-level findings and limits: The CMV status of each donor remained undetermined, and this could have confounded shifts in expanded clonotypes. There were more naive CD4+ cells and higher diversity in long-lived donors than in aged donors. Getting older went along with TCR beta diversity per million T cells dropping roughly linearly.

This clonotype showed up just a few times. Its matching antigen is unknown. Germline CDR1 and CDR2: MNHEY and SMNVEV (reference sequence). V was clipped by 7 bases and J by 0 bases, with 15 bases between them. The CDR3 spans 15 residues. A second PCR, run for about 7 to 11 cycles, used a sample-barcoded 5' primer plus a J-beta primer mix. TCRdb analysed the 5' RACE reads with MiXCR anew, one entry per CDR3 protein. The data contain approximately 760,000 distinct CDR3 sequences, 25% of them singletons. These same records also appear under a second study, on T cells of mothers and their children. That source reports: Roughly six children and their three healthy Caucasian mothers were the donors.

Specimen: blood. The receptor's source is a boy aged 5-17 years in good health. The V call is TRBV27, the J call TRBJ1-2; no definite D call. CDR3 sequence: CASTKTGDPNYGYTF. In DNA form, the CDR3 reads TGTGCCAGCACCAAGACGGGCGACCCTAACTATGGCTACACCTTC.